The rows below give T cell receptor beta chains drawn from one sample of a study of shared clonotypes between healthy human individuals. TCRdb's table, derived via immunoSEQ multiplex PCR, lists solely in-frame clones and lacks some. Of over a million clones detected, around 97% appear once; the ten largest clones hold about 1%. The sequenced sample was naive CD4+ T cells sorted from blood. The receptors derive from a man younger than 40 in good health. Both conserved end residues are part of each CDR3. Fields, in order: CDR3 protein, CDR3 DNA, V gene, J gene, D gene. A D gene is named only where the DNA matches it firmly.

CDR3aa: CASSEKQGGQTQYF
CDR3nt: TGCGCCAGCAGTGAAAAACAGGGCGGACAGACCCAGTACTTC
v_gene: TRBV10-2
j_gene: TRBJ2-5
d_gene: NA

CDR3aa: CASSSGGWVNTEAFF
CDR3nt: TGTGCCAGCAGTTCAGGGGGCTGGGTGAACACTGAAGCTTTCTTT
v_gene: TRBV28
j_gene: TRBJ1-1
d_gene: TRBD1

CDR3aa: CASKGGLAGYADTQYF
CDR3nt: TGTGCCAGCAAAGGAGGACTAGCGGGATACGCAGATACGCAGTATTTT
v_gene: TRBV28
j_gene: TRBJ2-3
d_gene: TRBD2

CDR3aa: CASSPPSLAGVYNEQFF
CDR3nt: TGTGCCAGCTCACCACCCTCACTAGCGGGAGTTTACAATGAGCAGTTCTTC
v_gene: TRBV18
j_gene: TRBJ2-1
d_gene: TRBD2

CDR3aa: CASSPKAGGAPGANVLTF
CDR3nt: TGTGCCAGCTCACCGAAAGCGGGAGGGGCGCCTGGGGCCAACGTCCTGACTTTC
v_gene: TRBV18
j_gene: TRBJ2-6
d_gene: TRBD2

CDR3aa: CASTRQVGTGQETQYF
CDR3nt: TGTGCCAGCACCCGACAGGTCGGTACAGGGCAAGAGACCCAGTACTTC
v_gene: TRBV28
j_gene: TRBJ2-5
d_gene: NA

CDR3aa: CASSLGGHQETQYF
CDR3nt: TGTGCCAGCAGCTTGGGGGGACACCAAGAGACCCAGTACTTC
v_gene: TRBV5-5
j_gene: TRBJ2-5
d_gene: NA

CDR3aa: CASSFPGQGGTGELFF
CDR3nt: TGCGCCAGCAGCTTCCCTGGACAGGGAGGCACCGGGGAGCTGTTTTTT
v_gene: TRBV5-1
j_gene: TRBJ2-2
d_gene: TRBD1

CDR3aa: CAISDTGSSSYEQYF
CDR3nt: TGTGCCATCAGTGATACAGGTTCCAGCTCCTACGAGCAGTACTTC
v_gene: TRBV10-3
j_gene: TRBJ2-7
d_gene: NA

CDR3aa: CARKGQMNTEAFF
CDR3nt: TGTGCCAGAAAGGGACAGATGAACACTGAAGCTTTCTTT
v_gene: TRBV2
j_gene: TRBJ1-1
d_gene: TRBD1

CDR3aa: CASSPRGTGQAYGYTF
CDR3nt: TGTGCCAGCTCACCACGCGGGACAGGGCAGGCCTATGGCTACACCTTC
v_gene: TRBV18
j_gene: TRBJ1-2
d_gene: TRBD1

CDR3aa: CASSLPGQGVYEQYF
CDR3nt: TGCGCCAGCAGCCTCCCGGGACAGGGGGTCTACGAGCAGTACTTC
v_gene: TRBV4-1
j_gene: TRBJ2-7
d_gene: TRBD1

CDR3aa: CASSTLGAGAPGELFF
CDR3nt: TGTGCCAGCTCCACCCTGGGCGCAGGGGCCCCCGGGGAGCTGTTTTTT
v_gene: TRBV18
j_gene: TRBJ2-2
d_gene: NA

CDR3aa: CASSTGLNTEAFF
CDR3nt: TGTGCCAGCAGCACCGGGCTGAACACTGAAGCTTTCTTT
v_gene: TRBV11-3
j_gene: TRBJ1-1
d_gene: NA